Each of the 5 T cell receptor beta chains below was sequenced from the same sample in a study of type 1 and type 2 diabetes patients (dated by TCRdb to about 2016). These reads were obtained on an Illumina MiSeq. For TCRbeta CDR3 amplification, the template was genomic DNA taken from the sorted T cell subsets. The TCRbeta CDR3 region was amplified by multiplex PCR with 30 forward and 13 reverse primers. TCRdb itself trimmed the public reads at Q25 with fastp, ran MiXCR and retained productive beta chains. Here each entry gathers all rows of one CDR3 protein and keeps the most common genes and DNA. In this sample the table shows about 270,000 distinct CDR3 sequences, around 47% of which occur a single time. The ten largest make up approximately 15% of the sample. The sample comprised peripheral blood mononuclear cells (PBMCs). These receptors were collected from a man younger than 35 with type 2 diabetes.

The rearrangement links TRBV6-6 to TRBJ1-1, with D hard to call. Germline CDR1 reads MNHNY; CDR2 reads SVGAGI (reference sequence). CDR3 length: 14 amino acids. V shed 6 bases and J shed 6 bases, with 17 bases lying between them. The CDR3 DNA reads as TGTGCCAGCAGCGCAAAATCGGGCATCGCTGAAGCTTTCTTT. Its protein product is CASSAKSGIAEAFF.

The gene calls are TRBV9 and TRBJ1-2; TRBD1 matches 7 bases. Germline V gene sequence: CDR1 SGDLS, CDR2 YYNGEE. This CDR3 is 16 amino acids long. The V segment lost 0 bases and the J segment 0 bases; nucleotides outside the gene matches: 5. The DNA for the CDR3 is TGTGCCAGCAGCGTAGGACGGGACAGTCCTAACTATGGCTACACCTTC. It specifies CASSVGRDSPNYGYTF. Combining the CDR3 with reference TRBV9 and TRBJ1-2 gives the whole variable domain DSGVTQTPKHLITATGQRVTLRCSPRSGDLSVYWYQQSLDQGLQFLIQYYNGEERAKGNILERFSAQQFPDLHSELNLSSLELGDSALYFCASSVGRDSPNYGYTFGSGTRLTVV.

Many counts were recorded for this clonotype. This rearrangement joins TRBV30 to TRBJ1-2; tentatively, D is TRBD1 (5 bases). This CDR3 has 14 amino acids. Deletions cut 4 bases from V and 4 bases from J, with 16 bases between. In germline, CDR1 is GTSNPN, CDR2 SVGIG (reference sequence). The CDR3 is CAWTGAGNTYGYTF. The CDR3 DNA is TGTGCCTGGACTGGGGCAGGGAATACCTATGGCTACACCTTC.

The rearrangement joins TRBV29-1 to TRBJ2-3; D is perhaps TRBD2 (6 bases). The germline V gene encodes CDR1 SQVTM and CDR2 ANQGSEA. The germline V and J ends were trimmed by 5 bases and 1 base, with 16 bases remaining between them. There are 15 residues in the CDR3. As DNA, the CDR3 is TGCAGCGTTCGAAGGGGAACGGGGGGCACAGATACGCAGTATTTT. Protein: CSVRRGTGGTDTQYF.

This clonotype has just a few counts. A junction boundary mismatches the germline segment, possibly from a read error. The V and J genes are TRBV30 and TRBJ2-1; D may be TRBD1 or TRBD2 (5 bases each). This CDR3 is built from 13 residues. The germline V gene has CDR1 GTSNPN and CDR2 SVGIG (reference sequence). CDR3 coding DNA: TGTGCCTGGAGTAGCGTCCCTATGGGCGAGGGGATCTTC. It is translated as CAWSSVPMGEGIF. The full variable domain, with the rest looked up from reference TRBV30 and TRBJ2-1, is SQTIHQWPATLVQPVGSPLSLECTVEGTSNPNLYWYRQAAGRGLQLLFYSVGIGQISSEVPQNLSASRPQDRQFILSSKKLLLSDSGFYLCAWSSVPMGEGIFGPGTRLTVL.